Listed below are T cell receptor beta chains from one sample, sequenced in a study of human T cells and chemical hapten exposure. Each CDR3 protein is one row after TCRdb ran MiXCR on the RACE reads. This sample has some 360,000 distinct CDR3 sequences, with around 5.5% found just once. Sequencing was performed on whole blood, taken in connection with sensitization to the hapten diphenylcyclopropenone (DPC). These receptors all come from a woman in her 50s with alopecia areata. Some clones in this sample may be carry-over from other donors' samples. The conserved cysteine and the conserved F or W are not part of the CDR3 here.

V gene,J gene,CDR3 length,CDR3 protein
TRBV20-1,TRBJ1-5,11,SAQQGGNQPQH
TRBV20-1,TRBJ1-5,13,SARDGGHSNQPQH
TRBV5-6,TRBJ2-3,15,AISLRSSGYSLDTQY
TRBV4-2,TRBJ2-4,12,ASSQEVGGGIQY
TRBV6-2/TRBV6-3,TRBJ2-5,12,ASSKDRVQETQY
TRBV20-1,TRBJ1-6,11,SASPRSDSPLH
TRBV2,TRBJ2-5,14,ASSVPGLEGPGTQY
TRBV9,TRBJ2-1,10,ASSVAGSEQF
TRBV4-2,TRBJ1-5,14,ASSQDGRGRGQPQH
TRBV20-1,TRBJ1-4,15,SATTPGQGATNEKLF
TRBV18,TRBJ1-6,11,ASTDSLNSPLH
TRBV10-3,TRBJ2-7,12,AISRTSGDNEQY
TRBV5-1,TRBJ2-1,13,ASSLNSGGYNEQF
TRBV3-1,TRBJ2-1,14,ASSPRGTGGSNEQF
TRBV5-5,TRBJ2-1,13,ASSLEGSGYNEQF
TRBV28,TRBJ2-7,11,ASSSPPDGGQY
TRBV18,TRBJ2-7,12,ASSLRAFEDEQY
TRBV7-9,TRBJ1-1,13,ASSLASIVNTEAF
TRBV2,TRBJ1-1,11,ASGEAGWTEAF
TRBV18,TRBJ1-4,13,ASSPRRATNEKLF
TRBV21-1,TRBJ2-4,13,ASSGRFIAKNIQY
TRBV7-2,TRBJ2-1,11,ASSLRREYEQF
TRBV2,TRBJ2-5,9,ASSEKSAVY
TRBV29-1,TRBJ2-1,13,SARGGTSGTNEQF
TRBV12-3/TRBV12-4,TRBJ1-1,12,ASKDDDRGTEAF
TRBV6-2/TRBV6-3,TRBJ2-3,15,ASRLAAGSFSTDTQY
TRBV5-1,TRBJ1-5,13,ASSLAGIGNQPQH
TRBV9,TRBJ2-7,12,ASSVEGTDYEQY
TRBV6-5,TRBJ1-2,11,ASSPHANYGYT
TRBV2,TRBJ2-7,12,ASVVGTRATEQY
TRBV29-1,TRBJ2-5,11,SVGGQERKTQY
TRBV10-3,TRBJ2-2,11,AITQLTTGELF
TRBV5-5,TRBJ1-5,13,ASRPTWSGNQPQH
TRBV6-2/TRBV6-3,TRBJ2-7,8,ASGPEGQY
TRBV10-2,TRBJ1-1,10,ASSESWVEAF
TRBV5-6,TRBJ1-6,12,ASNFGQGDSPLH
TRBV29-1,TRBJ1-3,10,SGGDSGNTIY
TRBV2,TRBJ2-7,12,AGSRSGDKGEQY
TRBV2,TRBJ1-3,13,ASSEGLLSGNTIY
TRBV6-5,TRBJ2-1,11,ASRRGAYNEQF
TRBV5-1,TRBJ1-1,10,ASSFRDTEAF
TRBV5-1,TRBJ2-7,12,ASSHGTGGGEQY